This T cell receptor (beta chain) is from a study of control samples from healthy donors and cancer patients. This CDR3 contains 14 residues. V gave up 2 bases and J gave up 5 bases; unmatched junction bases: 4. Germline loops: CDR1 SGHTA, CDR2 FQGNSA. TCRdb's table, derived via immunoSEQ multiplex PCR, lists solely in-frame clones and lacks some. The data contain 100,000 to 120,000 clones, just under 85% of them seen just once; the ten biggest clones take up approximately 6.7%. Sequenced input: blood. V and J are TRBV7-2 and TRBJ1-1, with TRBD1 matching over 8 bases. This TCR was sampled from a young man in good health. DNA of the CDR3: TGTGCCAGCAGCTTAACAGGGGGAGTAACTGAAGCTTTCTTT. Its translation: CASSLTGGVTEAFF.